The sequence of this T cell receptor beta chain was determined in a study of cytomegalovirus exposure and HLA in healthy donors. Amplification used 60 Vbeta primers and 13 Jbeta primers. Sequenced by immunoSEQ multiplex PCR; TCRdb stores in-frame clones only, minus some. The sample shows roughly 150,000 clones, roughly 68% of them seen only once. Material for sequencing was PBMCs. This TCR derives from a young man in good health and CMV-seropositive.

The CDR3, as DNA: TGTGCCAGCAGCTTAGCGGGACTAGGTTTAGGCTACAATGAGCAGTTCTTC. Its translation is CASSLAGLGLGYNEQFF. V gene TRBV7-2 combines with J gene TRBJ2-1; 8 bases align to TRBD2. With 0 bases clipped from V and 3 bases from J, the junction kept 7 bases outside the gene matches. This CDR3 comprises 17 residues. The germline V gene has CDR1 SGHTA and CDR2 FQGNSA.